This T cell receptor beta chain appears in the sequencing data of a study of molecular identifiers for immune sequencing clone quantification. TCRdb ran MiXCR on the PCR reads and lists one entry per CDR3 protein. The sample has tens of thousands of distinct CDR3 sequences; about a quarter are singletons. Of note for this clonotype: A much larger clone sits a single nucleotide away, making a read error possible.

The TCR originated in a human donor in good health. Some libraries in this study had Jurkat cell RNA spiked in. The sample was naive CD8+ T cells from blood, with Jurkat cell RNA spiked in. Specified subset: FACS-sorted CD8+CD4-CCR7+CD45RA+ naive T cells.

CDR3 nucleotides: TGTGCCAGCAGCTTTACAACTAGCGGGGGAGTAAAGACCCAGTACTTC. The encoded protein is CASSFTTSGGVKTQYF. This sequence joins TRBV7-9 and TRBJ2-5, with 11 bases identical to TRBD2. The CDR3 is 16 amino acids. From germline, CDR1 is SEHNR and CDR2 FQNEAQ (reference sequence). V lost 3 bases to trimming and J lost 6 bases; unmatched junction nucleotides: 9.